The following is a T cell receptor beta chain sequence with its context. What it binds is unknown. After expansion with viral peptide pools in the ViraFEST assay, antigen-specific CD4+ T cells were sequenced. After around 10 days in culture, the CD4+ T cells were isolated. Either the BNT162b2 or mRNA-1273 vaccine was given to participants in two doses. Each culture well received about 2 million PBMC. These cells were then cultured in IMDM with 8.5 to 10 IU/ml IL-2 and 9 to 10 ug/ml peptides. Half-medium changes using IL-2 medium occurred on days 3 and 7. This sample is part of a study of vaccination effects on CD4 cells after COVID-19. Between the trimmed V and J ends, which lost 0 bases and 11 bases, there was a span of 11 bases. CDR1 is SQVTM, CDR2 ANQGSEA, per germline. The CDR3 runs 12 residues. Findings of the study overall: Convalescent patients numbered few in the study; early post-infection timepoints were missing entirely. Marked clonal contraction was seen in infection- and vaccine-induced clones late after vaccination.

Using immunoSEQ multiplex PCR, the repertoire was profiled, and TCRdb retains in-frame clones only, with some absent. In the table there are some 21,000 clones, 60% to 80% of which are singletons. This chain connects TRBV29-1 to TRBJ2-1; the D gene is possibly TRBD2 (5 bases). Here the sequenced sample was CD4+ T cells from PBMCs cultured with HCoV-229E spike peptides, taken after COVID-19 vaccination. This clonotype was sampled from a human donor who received a COVID-19 vaccine. The CDR3 sequence is CSVEELGKKQFF. As DNA, the CDR3 is TGCAGCGTTGAAGAACTAGGTAAAAAGCAGTTCTTC.